This T cell receptor beta chain originates from a study of a mutant IDH1 vaccine in newly diagnosed glioma. About the study: Patients began vaccination 4-6 weeks after radiotherapy alone, or with temozolomide cycles. Visit V12 was at week 35; visit V13 was at week 47. A roughly 62% male, about 38% female split and a mean age of 40.4 years characterized treated patients.

Concerning this clone itself: Its antigen remains unidentified.

Measured with immunoSEQ multiplex PCR; TCRdb has only the in-frame clones, and not every one. This table holds around 50,000 clones, more than 60% found once. Germline V gene data show CDR1 as SGHVS and CDR2 as FNYEAQ. The CDR3 is made up of 13 amino acids. V dropped 4 bases and J dropped 3 bases, with 7 bases sitting between them. The time point is: week 35, safety follow-up. In every dose of vaccine, 300 ug of mutant IDH1 20-mer peptide was given alongside topical imiquimod. Scheduled for weeks 1, 3, 5, 7, 11, 15, 19 and 23, eight vaccinations were given to patients. This sequence joins TRBV7-6 and TRBJ2-1; D perhaps matches TRBD2 (5 bases). The sample here was PBMCs, taken from a glioma patient whose treatment included an IDH1 peptide vaccine. The clonotype comes from a man aged 35 to 55 with glioma. CDR3 nucleotides: TGTGCCAGCAGCTCCGGACTCTACAATGAGCAGTTCTTC. This codes for CASSSGLYNEQFF. Drawing the rest from reference TRBV7-6 and TRBJ2-1, the complete variable domain is GAGVSQSPRYKVTKRGQDVALRCDPISGHVSLYWYRQALGQGPEFLTYFNYEAQQDKSGLPNDRFSAERPEGSISTLTIQRTEQRDSAMYRCASSSGLYNEQFFGPGTRLTVL.